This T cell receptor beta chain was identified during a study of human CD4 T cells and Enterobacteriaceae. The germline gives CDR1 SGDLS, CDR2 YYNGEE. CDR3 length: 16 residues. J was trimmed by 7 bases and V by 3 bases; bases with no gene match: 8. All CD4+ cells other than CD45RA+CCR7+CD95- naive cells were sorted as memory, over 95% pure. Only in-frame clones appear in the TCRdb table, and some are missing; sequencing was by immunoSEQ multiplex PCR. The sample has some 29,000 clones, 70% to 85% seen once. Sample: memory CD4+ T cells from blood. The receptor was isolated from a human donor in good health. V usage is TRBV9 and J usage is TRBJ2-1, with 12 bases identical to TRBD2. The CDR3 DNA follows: TGTGCCAGCAGCGCGCAAGGACTAGCGGGGCTAAATGAGCAGTTCTTC. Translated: CASSAQGLAGLNEQFF.